Listed here are 32 T cell receptor beta chains from one sample, sequenced in a study of OX40 agonist ivuxolimab in advanced cancers. Measured with immunoSEQ multiplex PCR; TCRdb has only the in-frame clones, and not every one. The top ten hold 0.95% to 1.2% of the sample, which has 90,000 or so clones, about 94% seen once. Sequences were derived from CD4+ or CD8+ T cells sorted from blood, sampled in a trial of the OX40 agonist ivuxolimab. These receptors were collected from an adult with an advanced solid tumor such as melanoma, head and neck, liver or kidney cancer.

CDR3 sequence: CASSESNLAEGQYF. The CDR3 coding sequence is TGCGCCAGCAGTGAGTCGAACCTCGCGGAAGGGCAGTATTTT. J is TRBJ2-3 and V is TRBV10-1; D gene unclear. Germline V gives CDR1 WNHNN, CDR2 SYGVQD (reference sequence). Trimming stripped 0 bases from V and 11 bases from J, with 15 bases between. CDR3 length: 14 amino acids.

The chain has TRBV6-6 and TRBJ1-1; TRBD1 might be the D (5 bases). Germline CDR1 and CDR2: MNHNY and SVGAGI (reference sequence). Between the trimmed V and J ends, which lost 5 bases and 5 bases, there was a span of 12 bases. The CDR3 extends over 13 amino acids. CDR3 sequence reads: CASSGAEGTEAFF. CDR3 DNA sequence: TGTGCCAGCAGTGGGGCCGAGGGTACTGAAGCTTTCTTT.

The V call is TRBV7-9, the J call TRBJ2-1, with 7 bases identical to TRBD1. The CDR3 length is 17 residues. The V gene's germline CDR1 is SEHNR and CDR2 FQNEAQ (reference sequence). With 5 bases clipped from V and 3 bases from J, the junction kept 13 bases outside the gene matches. CDR3 sequence: CASSGIGQGVVYNEQFF. CDR3 sequence (DNA): TGTGCCAGCAGCGGAATAGGGCAGGGGGTAGTCTACAATGAGCAGTTCTTC.

The chain couples TRBV30 to TRBJ2-3; TRBD1 aligns across 7 bases. Germline values: CDR1 GTSNPN, CDR2 SVGIG (reference sequence). The V segment lost 4 bases and the J segment 5 bases; nucleotides outside the gene matches: 3. The CDR3 sequence is 12 residues long. This chain's CDR3 is CAWTPGGDTQYF. The CDR3 DNA sequence: TGTGCCTGGACCCCAGGGGGAGATACGCAGTATTTT.

In this sample, this clone turned up a few times. The V call is TRBV5-8, the J call TRBJ2-4, with 9 bases identical to TRBD1. The junction had 3 bases not matched to a gene; V was cut back by 4 bases and J by 1 base. There are 15 residues in the CDR3. The germline CDR1 and CDR2 sequences are SGHTS and YDEGEE. The CDR3 protein is CASSPGQGAKNIQYF. CDR3 nucleotide sequence: TGTGCCAGCAGCCCTGGACAGGGGGCCAAAAACATTCAGTACTTC. Drawing the rest from reference TRBV5-8 and TRBJ2-4, the complete variable domain is EAGVTQSPTHLIKTRGQQATLRCSPISGHTSVYWYQQALGLGLQFLLWYDEGEERNRGNFPPRFSGRQFPNYSSELNVNALELEDSALYLCASSPGQGAKNIQYFGAGTRLSVL.

The chain recombines TRBV19 with TRBJ2-4; no definite D call. CDR3 length equals 12 residues. The germline gives CDR1 LNHDA, CDR2 SQIVND (reference sequence). Trimming stripped 3 bases from V and 6 bases from J, with 6 bases between. The CDR3 loop reads CASSIERNIQYF. CDR3 nucleotide sequence: TGTGCCAGTAGTATCGAACGAAACATTCAGTACTTC.

The CDR3 loop is CASSPNPQSMNTEAFF. The CDR3 DNA is TGCGCCAGCAGCCCAAATCCACAGTCAATGAACACTGAAGCTTTCTTT. This rearrangement joins TRBV5-1 to TRBJ1-1; no definite D call. The V and J ends lost 4 bases and 0 bases respectively, with 16 bases between them. The CDR3 runs 16 residues. Germline V gene data show CDR1 as SGHRS and CDR2 as YFSETQ.

The chain is built from TRBV10-1 and TRBJ2-1; 9 nucleotides match TRBD1. The CDR3 consists of 13 residues. Germline trimming cut 6 bases from V and 10 bases from J; bases unmatched to any gene: 7. Germline CDR1 reads WNHNN; CDR2 reads SYGVQD (reference sequence). Here the CDR3 reads CASSGQGIGEQFF. Here the CDR3 DNA reads TGCGCCAGCAGCGGACAGGGGATTGGGGAGCAGTTCTTC.

The CDR3 loop is CASSSGLQGETQYF. The CDR3 bases are TGCGCCAGCAGCTCGGGACTTCAGGGGGAGACCCAGTACTTC. The V and J genes are TRBV5-1 and TRBJ2-5; the D gene could be TRBD1 or TRBD2 (6 bases each). Trimming cost V 3 bases and J 5 bases, with 14 bases left between them. Germline V lookup: CDR1 SGHRS, CDR2 YFSETQ. CDR3 size: 14 residues.

This clone has just a few counts. This rearrangement joins TRBV6-5 to TRBJ1-5; the D gene is possibly TRBD1 (6 bases). V was clipped by 6 bases and J by 4 bases, with 13 bases between them. This CDR3 region has 14 residues. The germline gives CDR1 MNHEY, CDR2 SVGAGI. CDR3 DNA sequence: TGTGCCAGCAGACTTACAGGGCGGAATCAGCCCCAGCATTTT. Translated, it gives CASRLTGRNQPQHF.

This clone was seen a handful of times. The gene calls are TRBV30 and TRBJ1-2, with D possibly matching TRBD1 (5 bases). This CDR3 region has 14 residues. Germline V gives CDR1 GTSNPN, CDR2 SVGIG (reference sequence). Deletions cut 0 bases from V and 2 bases from J, with 10 bases between. The CDR3 loop reads CAWSVTQGNYGYTF. CDR3 in DNA: TGTGCCTGGAGTGTAACGCAGGGAAACTATGGCTACACCTTC.

The rearrangement joins TRBV6-5 to TRBJ1-4; the D gene is possibly TRBD1 (6 bases). This CDR3 comprises 15 residues. The germline CDR1 and CDR2 sequences are MNHEY and SVGAGI. Between the trimmed V and J ends, which lost 5 bases and 2 bases, there was a span of 12 bases. In DNA form, the CDR3 reads TGTGCCAGCAGTACGACTACAGGGACTAATGAAAAACTGTTTTTT. The encoded protein is CASSTTTGTNEKLFF.

The chain uses TRBV27 and TRBJ2-7; a possible D gene is TRBD1 (5 bases). Germline-derived CDR1 and CDR2 are MNHEY and SMNVEV (reference sequence). The CDR3 is 15 amino acids. Trimming took off 5 bases at V and 0 bases at J, with 14 bases between the two ends. The CDR3 region is CASSPLTVLSYEQYF. CDR3 nucleotides: TGTGCCAGCAGTCCGCTGACAGTACTCTCCTACGAGCAGTACTTC.

This chain uses TRBV9 with TRBJ1-1; 9 bases are a match to TRBD1. CDR3 length: 14 residues. Trimming cost V 3 bases and J 8 bases; bases outside gene matches: 8. In germline, CDR1 is SGDLS, CDR2 YYNGEE. The CDR3 loop reads CASSAMDRGVEAFF. CDR3 nucleotide sequence: TGTGCCAGCAGCGCTATGGACAGGGGTGTCGAAGCTTTCTTT.

The chain joins TRBV4-2 to TRBJ2-3, with TRBD2 matching 11 bases. The CDR3 runs 17 residues. Germline values: CDR1 LGHNA, CDR2 YNFKEQ. The ends lost 0 bases at V and 7 bases at J; junction bases unmatched: 9. The CDR3 spells CASSQDTTSGTYYTQYF. CDR3 sequence (DNA): TGTGCCAGCAGCCAAGATACGACTAGCGGGACTTATTATACGCAGTATTTT.

The chain has TRBV7-2 and TRBJ2-7, with D perhaps matching TRBD1 (6 bases). The CDR3 has 13 amino acids. Trimming removed 6 bases at V and 0 bases at J, with 9 bases between. Germline assignment: CDR1 SGHTA and CDR2 FQGNSA. CDR3 protein: CASRRGSSYEQYF. The DNA for the CDR3 is TGTGCCAGCAGAAGGGGGAGCTCCTACGAGCAGTACTTC. Complete variable domain (other parts from reference TRBV7-2 and TRBJ2-7): GAGVSQSPSNKVTEKGKDVELRCDPISGHTALYWYRQSLGQGLEFLIYFQGNSAPDKSGLPSDRFSAERTGGSVSTLTIQRTQQEDSAVYLCASRRGSSYEQYFGPGTRLTVT.

The rearrangement links TRBV18 to TRBJ2-3, with 7 positions matching TRBD1. The V segment lost 0 bases and the J segment 15 bases; nucleotides outside the gene matches: 9. The CDR3 length is 13 residues. Germline V lookup: CDR1 KGHSH, CDR2 LQKENI. The CDR3 DNA reads TGTGCCAGCTCACCACCGTTGGGACAGAGTCAATATTTT. Amino acid sequence: CASSPPLGQSQYF.

The chain combines TRBV5-1 with TRBJ2-1, with TRBD2 identical over 7 bases. The CDR3 length is 14 residues. J was trimmed by 7 bases and V by 0 bases; bases with no gene match: 4. In germline, CDR1 is SGHRS, CDR2 YFSETQ. The chain's CDR3 is CASSLGLAGNEQFF. Written as DNA, the CDR3 is TGCGCCAGCAGCTTGGGACTAGCTGGTAATGAGCAGTTCTTC.

This chain uses TRBV19 with TRBJ1-4; TRBD1 aligns across 9 bases. This CDR3 is built from 13 residues. The ends lost 7 bases at V and 8 bases at J; junction bases unmatched: 5. Germline CDR1 reads LNHDA; CDR2 reads SQIVND (reference sequence). Here the CDR3 DNA reads TGTGCCAGTAATCCGGGACAGGGCGAAAAACTGTTTTTT. It is translated as CASNPGQGEKLFF.

A single count supports this clone. V gene TRBV7-2 combines with J gene TRBJ2-5; D call uncertain. Germline V gene sequence: CDR1 SGHTA, CDR2 FQGNSA. The germline V and J ends were trimmed by 1 base and 5 bases, with 11 bases remaining between them. CDR3 length equals 14 residues. DNA of the CDR3: TGTGCCAGCAGCTTAGATCCGGTAAAGGAGACCCAGTACTTC. Translation: CASSLDPVKETQYF.

J is TRBJ2-1 and V is TRBV5-1; 7 positions agree with TRBD1. Germline lookup yields CDR1 SGHRS and CDR2 YFSETQ. J gave up 5 bases and V 3 bases, and 8 bases lay outside the gene matches. The CDR3 is 15 amino acids. In nucleotides, the CDR3 is TGCGCCAGCAGCTCGCAGGACAGGCGAGACAATGAGCAGTTCTTC. This sequence encodes CASSSQDRRDNEQFF.

The chain is built from TRBV4-2 and TRBJ2-3, with 16 bases aligning to TRBD2. J lost 2 bases, V lost 4 bases, and 3 bases had no gene match. CDR3 size: 17 residues. The germline V gene encodes CDR1 LGHNA and CDR2 YNFKEQ. The CDR3 nucleotides read TGTGCCAGCAGCCCGGGACTAGCGGGAGGGCCCACAGATACGCAGTATTTT. Amino acid sequence: CASSPGLAGGPTDTQYF.

V and J are TRBV6-5 and TRBJ2-7; possible D gene TRBD2, 5 bases. The V gene's germline CDR1 is MNHEY and CDR2 SVGAGI. Trimming took 9 bases from V and 4 from J, leaving 16 bases between them. This CDR3 contains 13 residues. CDR3 coding DNA: TGTGCCAGTCTCAAGGGCCCGGGGTACGAGCAGTACTTC. Protein sequence: CASLKGPGYEQYF.

This chain uses TRBV28 with TRBJ2-3; 8 nucleotides align to TRBD1. CDR3 size: 15 residues. Germline lookup yields CDR1 MDHEN and CDR2 SYDVKM. Losses at the gene ends were 5 bases for V and 0 bases for J; bases not matched to a gene: 4. The CDR3 bases are TGTGCCAGCAGTATGGGGGACAGGAGCACAGATACGCAGTATTTT. Translation gives CASSMGDRSTDTQYF.

For this clone: A read error may produce the germline difference seen at one junction end. The gene calls are TRBV11-2 and TRBJ1-2; 8 bases are shared with TRBD1. The germline CDR1 and CDR2 sequences are SGHAT and FQNNGV. The CDR3 has 13 residues. The CDR3 DNA is TGTGCCAGCAGCCTAGACAGGGGAAATGGCTACACCTTC. Translated: CASSLDRGNGYTF. Supplemented by reference TRBV11-2 and TRBJ1-2, the full variable domain reads EAGVAQSPRYKIIEKRQSVAFWCNPISGHATLYWYQQILGQGPKLLIQFQNNGVVDDSQLPKDRFSAERLKGVDSTLKIQPAKLEDSAVYLCASSLDRGNGYTFGSGTRLTVV.

V gene TRBV4-3 combines with J gene TRBJ2-7, with D uncertain. The CDR3 covers 13 residues. The V and J ends lost 1 base and 3 bases respectively, with 7 bases between them. The germline CDR1 and CDR2 sequences are LGHNA and YSLEER. This CDR3 is CASSQGVRYEQYF. As DNA, the CDR3 is TGCGCCAGCAGCCAAGGCGTTCGCTACGAGCAGTACTTC.

V and J are TRBV9 and TRBJ2-7, with 7 bases identical to TRBD2. The germline V gene encodes CDR1 SGDLS and CDR2 YYNGEE. The CDR3 runs to 18 residues. Unmatched junction bases numbered 15, after V lost 3 bases and J lost 0 bases. DNA for the CDR3: TGTGCCAGCAGCGAGGGGTTAAGGTCGCGGGGGAGCTCCTACGAGCAGTACTTC. Translating gives CASSEGLRSRGSSYEQYF.

The rearrangement uses TRBV19 and TRBJ2-7; TRBD1 is a possible D gene (5 bases). Trimming stripped 10 bases from V and 6 bases from J, with 22 bases between. The CDR3 spans 14 residues. Germline V gene sequence: CDR1 LNHDA, CDR2 SQIVND (reference sequence). CDR3 coding DNA: TGTGCCACCTCTCTCCAGACTTTTCAGGGCGAGCAGTACTTC. Protein sequence: CATSLQTFQGEQYF.

This sequence joins TRBV6-5 and TRBJ1-5, with D hard to call. V was shortened by 6 bases and J by 0 bases, with 9 bases between the two germline ends. CDR3 length: 14 residues. The germline V gene encodes CDR1 MNHEY and CDR2 SVGAGI. CDR3 sequence reads: CASRPGNSNQPQHF. The DNA for the CDR3 is TGTGCCAGCAGACCGGGAAATAGCAATCAGCCCCAGCATTTT.

The V call is TRBV19, the J call TRBJ1-5; D is perhaps TRBD1 (6 bases). CDR3 size: 12 residues. CDR1 LNHDA and CDR2 SQIVND come from the germline V gene (reference sequence). V lost 6 bases and J 7 bases, leaving 10 bases between the germline ends. The CDR3 reads CASRTGGQPQHF. The CDR3 nucleotides are TGTGCCAGTAGGACGGGGGGCCAGCCCCAGCATTTT.

V and J are TRBV27 and TRBJ1-4; TRBD1 aligns across 11 bases. Germline CDR1 reads MNHEY; CDR2 reads SMNVEV (reference sequence). Germline trimming cut 1 base from V and 7 bases from J; bases unmatched to any gene: 2. This CDR3 has 15 residues. The CDR3 sequence: CASSLWTGGGEKLFF. The CDR3 DNA reads as TGTGCCAGCAGTTTATGGACAGGGGGCGGTGAAAAACTGTTTTTT. The full variable domain, completed using reference TRBV27 and TRBJ1-4, is EAQVTQNPRYLITVTGKKLTVTCSQNMNHEYMSWYRQDPGLGLRQIYYSMNVEVTDKGDVPEGYKVSRKEKRNFPLILESPSPNQTSLYFCASSLWTGGGEKLFFGSGTQLSVL.

CDR3 residues: CASSLRTSTYEQYF. CDR3 nucleotides: TGTGCCAGCAGCTTACGTACGAGCACCTACGAGCAGTACTTC. V is TRBV11-2 and J is TRBJ2-7; unclear D gene. Trimming left V 2 bases short and J 2 bases short, with 10 bases between. Germline CDR1 and CDR2: SGHAT and FQNNGV. This CDR3 contains 14 residues.